These T cell receptor beta chains were read from a single sample in a study of regulatory T cells in long-lasting Graves disease. MiXCR, run by TCRdb on the multiplex PCR reads, gives a single entry per CDR3 protein. The table records 300,000 to 500,000 distinct CDR3 sequences, around 20% of them present only once. The sequences come from peripheral blood mononuclear cells (PBMCs), collected when the disease was refractory, from a patient treated with antithyroid drugs. The source of these receptors is a female donor with Graves disease. Both conserved end residues are part of each CDR3. Fields, in order: CDR3 DNA, CDR3 protein, D gene, clone size, J gene, V gene. D genes are given only for firm matches. For some rows the clone size is stated as once, few or many, or as a class when expanded; others skip it.

TGTGCCAGCAGTTTAGGGCTCGGGCAGGGGAACACTGAAGCTTTCTTT,CASSLGLGQGNTEAFF,-,many,TRBJ1-1,TRBV28
TGTGCCTGGAGTGTAGGGGGAGCGTCGGAGACCCAGTACTTC,CAWSVGGASETQYF,-,many,TRBJ2-5,TRBV30
TGTGCCAGCAGCCACAATACGATAGGGACAGGAATCGGCTACACCTTC,CASSHNTIGTGIGYTF,TRBD1,-,TRBJ1-2,TRBV3-1
TGCAGTGCTAGACAATTCAAAGGGGATGGGTATGGCTACACCTTC,CSARQFKGDGYGYTF,-,-,TRBJ1-2,TRBV20-1
TGTGCCAGCAGCCACGCCCGCGAGGGGGAGGAGACCCAGTACTTC,CASSHAREGEETQYF,-,-,TRBJ2-5,TRBV4-2
TGTGCCAGCTCACTACCCGGACTAGCGGGAGAAAAGAAGCAGTACTTC,CASSLPGLAGEKKQYF,TRBD2,-,TRBJ2-7,TRBV18
TGTGCCAGCAGTTACTCGATAGGGGAAGCTTTCTTT,CASSYSIGEAFF,-,-,TRBJ1-1,TRBV6-2/TRBV6-3
TGTGCCAGCAGCATAACAGAGAGCACCGGGGAGCTGTTTTTT,CASSITESTGELFF,-,-,TRBJ2-2,TRBV6-2/TRBV6-3
TGTGCCAGCAGCCCGATTACCCGGGGCGACCAAGAGACCCAGTACTTC,CASSPITRGDQETQYF,-,many,TRBJ2-5,TRBV11-3
TGTGCCAGCAGCTTGTACCGGACAGGGTCTGAAGCTTTCTTT,CASSLYRTGSEAFF,TRBD1,-,TRBJ1-1,TRBV7-2
TGCAGTGCTAGAGACCCGGGACTAGCGGGGATGAATGAGCAGTTCTTC,CSARDPGLAGMNEQFF,TRBD2,-,TRBJ2-1,TRBV20-1
TGTGCCAGCTCGCCACTGCGCACCAGCTCTGGGGCCAACGTCCTGACTTTC,CASSPLRTSSGANVLTF,-,-,TRBJ2-6,TRBV18
TGTGCCAGCAGTTATGGTACCGGGAGGGTCCCCCAAGAGACCCAGTACTTC,CASSYGTGRVPQETQYF,TRBD2,many,TRBJ2-5,TRBV6-5
TGCAGTGCTAGAGCGGACGTTCAGTACTTC,CSARADVQYF,-,few,TRBJ2-4,TRBV20-1
TGTGCCAGCAGGGGACTAGCGGAGAACACCGGGGAGCTGTTTTTT,CASRGLAENTGELFF,TRBD2,many,TRBJ2-2,TRBV6-1
TGTGCCAGCAGTTTAACAGGGATATATCAGCCCCAGCATTTT,CASSLTGIYQPQHF,-,many,TRBJ1-5,TRBV28
TGTGCCAGCAGGACAGGGGGCGGGGGCTACACCTTC,CASRTGGGGYTF,TRBD1,many,TRBJ1-2,TRBV12-3/TRBV12-4
TGCAGCGTCACCAGACAGGGCCGACGACTCTACAATGAGCAGTTCTTC,CSVTRQGRRLYNEQFF,TRBD1,-,TRBJ2-1,TRBV29-1
TGTGCCATCCGACGGAGCGTGCCAAATTCACCCCTCCACTTT,CAIRRSVPNSPLHF,-,many,TRBJ1-6,TRBV6-1
TGTGTCCTAAGGAGTGGTACCGGGGAGCTGTTTTTT,CVLRSGTGELFF,-,few,TRBJ2-2,TRBV19
TGCAGCGCTAGGACTAGCGGAGACACCGGGGAGCTGTTTTTT,CSARTSGDTGELFF,TRBD2,many,TRBJ2-2,TRBV29-1
TGTGCCAGCATGATAGCGGCCAGCTCCTACGAGCAGTACTTC,CASMIAASSYEQYF,-,-,TRBJ2-7,TRBV27
TGTGCCATCAGCAATTTACAGGGACCTGGGGCCAACGTCCTGACTTTC,CAISNLQGPGANVLTF,-,-,TRBJ2-6,TRBV10-3
TGTGCCTGGAGTGTACGCATTGGGACAGGGACTCGCGAGCAGTACTTC,CAWSVRIGTGTREQYF,TRBD1,-,TRBJ2-7,TRBV30
TGTGCCAGCAGTGAAGCTTTGAACAGAGCTAACTATGGCTACACCTTC,CASSEALNRANYGYTF,-,many,TRBJ1-2,TRBV6-1
TGTGCTAGTGGTTTGGTCCACGACAATATTCAGCCCCAGCATTTT,CASGLVHDNIQPQHF,-,few,TRBJ1-5,TRBV12-5
TGTGCCAGCAGCCCGGGACAGCTCTTTTATGGCTACACCTTC,CASSPGQLFYGYTF,TRBD1,few,TRBJ1-2,TRBV9
TGCAGCGTCCCTGGGACTAGCCTCGACGAGCAGTACTTC,CSVPGTSLDEQYF,TRBD2,many,TRBJ2-7,TRBV29-1
TGTGCCTGGACCTGGACAGGGGGCCAGGACGAGCAGTACTTC,CAWTWTGGQDEQYF,TRBD1,-,TRBJ2-7,TRBV30
TGTGCCAGCAGCTTAGCGGGACAGGACCCCTACGAGCAGTACTTC,CASSLAGQDPYEQYF,TRBD1,many,TRBJ2-7,TRBV7-9
TGTGCCAGCAGCTTAGGGGACCGACTGAACACTGAAGCTTTCTTT,CASSLGDRLNTEAFF,-,many,TRBJ1-1,TRBV28
TGTGCCAGCAGTTGGACTAGCGGGAACACAGATACGCAGTATTTT,CASSWTSGNTDTQYF,TRBD2,few,TRBJ2-3,TRBV28
TGTGCCAGCAGCGCATACACCGGGGAGCTGTTTTTT,CASSAYTGELFF,-,-,TRBJ2-2,TRBV12-3/TRBV12-4
TGTGCCAGCAGCATGGGGACAGCGATCTCCTACGAGCAGTACTTC,CASSMGTAISYEQYF,TRBD1,-,TRBJ2-7,TRBV9
TGTGCCAGCAGCCAAGATACACTAGCAGGCGAGCAGTTCTTC,CASSQDTLAGEQFF,-,-,TRBJ2-1,TRBV3-1
TGTGCCAGCAGTTCGAGACAGGGTGGCGAGACCCAGTACTTC,CASSSRQGGETQYF,TRBD1,many,TRBJ2-5,TRBV28
TGTGCCACCAGGGAGGTCCGGGACGGAGGCTCCTACGAGCAGTACTTC,CATREVRDGGSYEQYF,-,few,TRBJ2-7,TRBV24-1
TGTGCTTCGGGGCTTGGAACTTACAATGGGCAGTTCTTC,CASGLGTYNGQFF,-,-,TRBJ2-1,TRBV30
TGTGCCAGCACCCTGACGCGACCTGGGGCCAACGTCCTGACTTTC,CASTLTRPGANVLTF,-,many,TRBJ2-6,TRBV12-3/TRBV12-4
TGTGCCAGAAGCCCGACGGGGCCTTACGAGCAGTACTTC,CARSPTGPYEQYF,-,-,TRBJ2-7,TRBV12-3/TRBV12-4
TGTGCCAGTACCTTTTGGAGCGCAACTAATGAAAAACTGCTTTTT,CASTFWSATNEKLLF,-,-,TRBJ1-4,TRBV19
TGTGCCAGCACCGGGAGGGCCGACGAGCAGTACTTC,CASTGRADEQYF,TRBD2,once,TRBJ2-7,TRBV7-2
TGTGCCAGCAGTTACTCCCGGGAAAGCAATCAGCCCCAGCATTTT,CASSYSRESNQPQHF,-,-,TRBJ1-5,TRBV6-9
TGCAGCGTTGAGGCGGGAGGGCACTACGAGCAGTACTTC,CSVEAGGHYEQYF,TRBD2,few,TRBJ2-7,TRBV29-1
TGCAGTGCTAGCCGGGGGACAGGGGCAGCCGAGCAGTACTTC,CSASRGTGAAEQYF,TRBD1,many,TRBJ2-7,TRBV20-1
TGTGCCAGCAGAGATGGGACAGCGTTCTTCGAGCAGTACTTC,CASRDGTAFFEQYF,TRBD1,many,TRBJ2-7,TRBV28
TGTGCCAGCAGTGGACCGGGACAGGCGTTGCGGGACCAGTACTTC,CASSGPGQALRDQYF,TRBD1,many,TRBJ2-5,TRBV6-1
TGTGCCAGCAGTTATGACGGGGGCTACGAGCAGTACTTC,CASSYDGGYEQYF,-,many,TRBJ2-7,TRBV6-5
TGTGCCAGCAGTGGGGGGACCGGGATTTATAATTCACCCCTCCACTTT,CASSGGTGIYNSPLHF,-,few,TRBJ1-6,TRBV2
TGTGCCAGCAGCTGGACTAGCGGGACTACGGGTGAGCAGTTCTTC,CASSWTSGTTGEQFF,TRBD2,-,TRBJ2-1,TRBV11-2
TGTGCCAGCAGCCTTATTAGTGCCGGCTACGAGCAGTACTTC,CASSLISAGYEQYF,-,few,TRBJ2-7,TRBV28
TGTGCCAGCAACACAGGGGGGCATGAGCAGTTCTTC,CASNTGGHEQFF,TRBD1,-,TRBJ2-1,TRBV12-3/TRBV12-4
TGCAGTGCTAGTCAGAGTTGGGGGGGGGAGCAGTACTTC,CSASQSWGGEQYF,TRBD2,many,TRBJ2-7,TRBV20-1
TGTGCCAGCAGCGTAATGGGACTAGCCTACAATGAGCAGTTCTTC,CASSVMGLAYNEQFF,TRBD2,-,TRBJ2-1,TRBV9
TGTGCCAGCAGTCCGCTCTGGGGAGGCCTCCTCAAAAACATTCAGTACTTC,CASSPLWGGLLKNIQYF,-,few,TRBJ2-4,TRBV28
TGCGCCAGCAGCCCTGGGGCGGGGATCCACGAGCAGTACTTC,CASSPGAGIHEQYF,-,-,TRBJ2-7,TRBV5-1